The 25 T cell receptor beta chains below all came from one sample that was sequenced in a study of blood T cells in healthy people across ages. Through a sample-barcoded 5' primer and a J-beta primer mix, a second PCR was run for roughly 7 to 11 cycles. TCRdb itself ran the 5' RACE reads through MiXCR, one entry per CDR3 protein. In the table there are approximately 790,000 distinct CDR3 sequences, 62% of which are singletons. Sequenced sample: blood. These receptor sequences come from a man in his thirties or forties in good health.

The CDR3 region is CASSRNLQGRRPSYEQYF. For the CDR3, the DNA is TGTGCCAGCAGCCGAAACTTACAGGGTAGACGGCCCTCCTACGAGCAGTACTTC. This sequence joins TRBV7-6 and TRBJ2-7; D is possibly TRBD1 (6 bases). Germline V gene sequence: CDR1 SGHVS, CDR2 FNYEAQ. This CDR3 contains 18 residues. Trimming shortened V by 5 bases and J by 0 bases, and 23 bases separated the two germline ends.

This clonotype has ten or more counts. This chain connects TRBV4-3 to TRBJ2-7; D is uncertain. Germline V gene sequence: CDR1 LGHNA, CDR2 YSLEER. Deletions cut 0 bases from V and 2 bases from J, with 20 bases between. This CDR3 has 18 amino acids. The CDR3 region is CASSQEAVGIADTYEQYF. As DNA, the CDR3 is TGCGCCAGCAGCCAAGAAGCTGTAGGGATTGCGGATACCTACGAGCAGTACTTC.

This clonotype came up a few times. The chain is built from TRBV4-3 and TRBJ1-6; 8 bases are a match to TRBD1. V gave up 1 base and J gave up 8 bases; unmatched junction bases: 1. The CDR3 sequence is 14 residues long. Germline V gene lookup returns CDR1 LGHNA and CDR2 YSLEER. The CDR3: CASSQGTGYSPLHF. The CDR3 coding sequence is TGCGCCAGCAGCCAAGGGACAGGGTATTCACCCCTCCACTTT.

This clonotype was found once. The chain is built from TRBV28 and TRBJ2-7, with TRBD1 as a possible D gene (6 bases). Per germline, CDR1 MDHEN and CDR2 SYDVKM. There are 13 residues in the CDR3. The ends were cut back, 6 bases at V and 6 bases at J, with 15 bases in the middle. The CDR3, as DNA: TGTGCCAGCAGGCCCGGGACAATCCCCGAGCAGTACTTC. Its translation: CASRPGTIPEQYF.

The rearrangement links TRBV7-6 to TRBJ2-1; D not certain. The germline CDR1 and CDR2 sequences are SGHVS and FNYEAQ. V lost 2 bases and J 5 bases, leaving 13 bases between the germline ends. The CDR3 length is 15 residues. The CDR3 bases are TGTGCCAGCAGCTTATATGGCGTTCGGGACAATGAGCAGTTCTTC. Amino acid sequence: CASSLYGVRDNEQFF.

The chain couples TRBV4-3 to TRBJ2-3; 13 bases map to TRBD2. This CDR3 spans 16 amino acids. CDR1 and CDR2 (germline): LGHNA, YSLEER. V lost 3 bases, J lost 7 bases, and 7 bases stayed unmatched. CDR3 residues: CASSQQLAGGPNTQYF. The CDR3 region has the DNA TGCGCCAGCAGCCAGCAACTAGCGGGGGGGCCGAATACGCAGTATTTT.

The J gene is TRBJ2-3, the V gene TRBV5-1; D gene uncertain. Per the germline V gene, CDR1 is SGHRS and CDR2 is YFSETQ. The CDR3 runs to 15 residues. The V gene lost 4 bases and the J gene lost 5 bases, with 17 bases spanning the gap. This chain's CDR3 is CASSPSPERRDTQYF. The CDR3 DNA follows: TGCGCCAGCAGCCCGAGCCCTGAACGTAGAGATACGCAGTATTTT.

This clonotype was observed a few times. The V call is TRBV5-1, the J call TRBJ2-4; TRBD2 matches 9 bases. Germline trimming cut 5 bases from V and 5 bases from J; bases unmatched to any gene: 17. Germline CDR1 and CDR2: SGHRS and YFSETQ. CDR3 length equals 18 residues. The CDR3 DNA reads TGCGCCAGCAGGCGAGGTCGACTAGCGGCCCACGCCGAAAACATTCAGTACTTC. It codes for CASRRGRLAAHAENIQYF.

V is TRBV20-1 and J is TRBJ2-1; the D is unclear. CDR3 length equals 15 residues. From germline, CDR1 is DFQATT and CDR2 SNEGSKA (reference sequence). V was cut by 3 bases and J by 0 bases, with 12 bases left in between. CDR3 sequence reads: CSASPGLVSYNEQFF. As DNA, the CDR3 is TGCAGTGCTAGCCCCGGCCTCGTCTCCTACAATGAGCAGTTCTTC.

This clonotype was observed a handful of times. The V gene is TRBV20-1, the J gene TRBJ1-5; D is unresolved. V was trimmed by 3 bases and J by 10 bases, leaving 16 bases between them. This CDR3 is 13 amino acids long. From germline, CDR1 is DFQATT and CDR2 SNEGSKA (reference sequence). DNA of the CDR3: TGCAGTGCTAGCCTCCGGGAGCTTGATCCCCAGCATTTT. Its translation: CSASLRELDPQHF.

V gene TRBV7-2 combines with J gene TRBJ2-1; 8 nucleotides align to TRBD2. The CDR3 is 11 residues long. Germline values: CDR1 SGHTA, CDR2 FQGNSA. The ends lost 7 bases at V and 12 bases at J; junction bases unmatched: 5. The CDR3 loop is CASTNSGGQFF. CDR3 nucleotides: TGTGCCAGCACCAACAGCGGGGGGCAGTTCTTC.

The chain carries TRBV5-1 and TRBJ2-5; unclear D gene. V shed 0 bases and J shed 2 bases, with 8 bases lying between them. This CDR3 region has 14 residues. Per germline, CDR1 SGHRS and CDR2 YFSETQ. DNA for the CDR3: TGCGCCAGCAGCTTGGATAACCTGCAAGAGACCCAGTACTTC. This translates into CASSLDNLQETQYF.

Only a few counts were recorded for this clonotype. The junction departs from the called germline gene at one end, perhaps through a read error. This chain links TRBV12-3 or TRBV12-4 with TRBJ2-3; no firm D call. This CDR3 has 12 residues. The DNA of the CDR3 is TGTGCCAGCAGTATGACCGCAGACACGCAGTATTTT. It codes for CASSMTADTQYF.

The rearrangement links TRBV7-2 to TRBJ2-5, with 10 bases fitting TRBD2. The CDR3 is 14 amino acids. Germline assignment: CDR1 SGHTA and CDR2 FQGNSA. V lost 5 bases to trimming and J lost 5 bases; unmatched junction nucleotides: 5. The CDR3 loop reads CASSASGRGETQYF. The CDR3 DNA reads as TGTGCCAGCAGCGCTAGCGGGAGAGGGGAGACCCAGTACTTC.

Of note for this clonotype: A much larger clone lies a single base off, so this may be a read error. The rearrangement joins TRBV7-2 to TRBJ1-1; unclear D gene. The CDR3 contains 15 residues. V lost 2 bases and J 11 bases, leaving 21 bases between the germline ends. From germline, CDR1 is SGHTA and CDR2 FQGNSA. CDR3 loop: CASSLTCSGAEGAFF. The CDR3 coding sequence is TGTGCCAGCAGCTTAACGTGTTCGGGAGCTGAGGGTGCTTTCTTT.

The CDR3 sequence: CAWSVGTGGYEQYF. The CDR3 DNA reads as TGTGCCTGGAGTGTTGGAACAGGGGGGTACGAGCAGTACTTC. This sequence joins TRBV30 and TRBJ2-5; 8 bases agree with TRBD1. Matching the DNA end better, TRBJ2-7 makes the J call doubtful. The CDR3 runs 14 residues. Germline-derived CDR1 and CDR2 are GTSNPN and SVGIG (reference sequence).

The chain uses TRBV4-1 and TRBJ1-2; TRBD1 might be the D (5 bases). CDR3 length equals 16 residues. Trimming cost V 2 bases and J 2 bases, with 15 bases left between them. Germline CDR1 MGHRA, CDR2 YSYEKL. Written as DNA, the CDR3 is TGCGCCAGCAGCCAACCCCGCGACAAGGGGAACTATGGCTACACCTTC. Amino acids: CASSQPRDKGNYGYTF.

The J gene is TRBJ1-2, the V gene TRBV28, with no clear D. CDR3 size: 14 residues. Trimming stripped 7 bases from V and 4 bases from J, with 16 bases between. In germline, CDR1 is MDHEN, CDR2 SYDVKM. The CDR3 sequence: CASINYRSGYGYTF. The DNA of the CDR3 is TGTGCCAGCATCAACTACCGCTCCGGCTATGGCTACACCTTC.

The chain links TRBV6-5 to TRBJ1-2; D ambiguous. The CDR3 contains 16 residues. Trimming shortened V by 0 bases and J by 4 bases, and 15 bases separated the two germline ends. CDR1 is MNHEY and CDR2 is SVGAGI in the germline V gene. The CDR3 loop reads CASSYSRREGGYGYTF. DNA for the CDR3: TGTGCCAGCAGTTACTCGAGAAGGGAGGGAGGCTATGGCTACACCTTC.

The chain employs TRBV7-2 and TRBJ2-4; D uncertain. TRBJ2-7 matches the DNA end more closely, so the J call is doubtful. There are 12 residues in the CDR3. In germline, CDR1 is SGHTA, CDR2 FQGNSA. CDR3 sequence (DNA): TGTGCCAGCAGCCTACGAATCAACGAGCAGTACTTC. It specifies CASSLRINEQYF.

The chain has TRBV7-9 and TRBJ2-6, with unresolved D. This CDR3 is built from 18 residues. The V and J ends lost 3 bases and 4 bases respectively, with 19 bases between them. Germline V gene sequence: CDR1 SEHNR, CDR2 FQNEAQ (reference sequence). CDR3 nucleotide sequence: TGTGCCAGCAGCTTCCGGCAGGTCTTACGATTCGGGGCCAACGTCCTGACTTTC. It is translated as CASSFRQVLRFGANVLTF.

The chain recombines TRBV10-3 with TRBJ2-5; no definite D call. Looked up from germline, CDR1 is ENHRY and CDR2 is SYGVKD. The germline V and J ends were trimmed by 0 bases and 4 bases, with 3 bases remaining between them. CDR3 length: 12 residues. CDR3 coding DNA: TGTGCCATCAGTGAGTCGACAGAGACCCAGTACTTC. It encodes CAISESTETQYF.

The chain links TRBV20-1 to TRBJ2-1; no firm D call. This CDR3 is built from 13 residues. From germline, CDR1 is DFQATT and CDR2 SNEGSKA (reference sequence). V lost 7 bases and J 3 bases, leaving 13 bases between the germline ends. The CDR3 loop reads CSGGDSHYNEQFF. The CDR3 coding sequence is TGCAGTGGAGGCGATAGTCACTACAATGAGCAGTTCTTC.

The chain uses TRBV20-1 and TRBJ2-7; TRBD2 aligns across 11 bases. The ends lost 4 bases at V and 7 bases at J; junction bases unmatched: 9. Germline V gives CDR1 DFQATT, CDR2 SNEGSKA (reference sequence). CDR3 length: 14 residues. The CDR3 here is CSAKPLAGAFEQYF. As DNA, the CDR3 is TGCAGTGCTAAGCCACTAGCGGGGGCTTTTGAGCAGTACTTC.

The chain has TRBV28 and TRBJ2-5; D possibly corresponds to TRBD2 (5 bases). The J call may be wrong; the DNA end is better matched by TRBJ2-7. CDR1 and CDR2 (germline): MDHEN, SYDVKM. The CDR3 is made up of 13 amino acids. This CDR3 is CASRSFLRGEQYF. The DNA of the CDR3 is TGTGCCAGCAGATCCTTCCTTCGGGGCGAGCAGTACTTC.